Listed here are 24 T cell receptor beta chains from one sample, sequenced in a study of cytomegalovirus exposure and HLA in healthy donors. Vbeta (60) and Jbeta (13) primers were used in the PCR. Produced via immunoSEQ multiplex PCR; TCRdb's table is partial and in-frame only. Among some 100,000 clones listed, approximately 77% were seen once. The specimen was PBMCs. All receptors come from a male donor in good health and CMV-seropositive.

CDR3 sequence reads: CSVNRGYGYTF. For the CDR3, the DNA is TGCAGCGTTAATAGGGGGTATGGCTACACCTTC. The rearrangement joins TRBV29-1 to TRBJ1-2, with a tentative D call TRBD1 (6 bases). The CDR3 totals 11 residues. V lost 5 bases and J lost 5, with 9 bases in between. Germline values: CDR1 SQVTM, CDR2 ANQGSEA.

The chain carries TRBV5-1 and TRBJ2-7, with TRBD1 identical over 9 bases. CDR3 length: 14 amino acids. Germline V gene lookup returns CDR1 SGHRS and CDR2 YFSETQ. The V gene end was trimmed by 4 bases and the J gene end by 2 bases; junction bases not matched to a gene: 4. Here the CDR3 reads CASSEGQGAYEQYF. The CDR3 nucleotides are TGCGCCAGCAGCGAGGGACAGGGTGCCTACGAGCAGTACTTC.

The J gene is TRBJ2-3, the V gene TRBV7-9; 10 bases align to TRBD1. After removal of 3 bases from V and 5 bases from J, the junction contained 5 bases not matched to a gene. Germline loops: CDR1 SEHNR, CDR2 FQNEAQ (reference sequence). The CDR3 extends over 15 amino acids. This chain's CDR3 is CASSFGTGDEDTQYF. Here the CDR3 DNA reads TGTGCCAGCAGCTTCGGGACAGGGGACGAAGATACGCAGTATTTT.

This clone has more than one count but fewer than ten. CDR3 loop: CASSWDRLNTEAFF. The CDR3 coding sequence is TGTGCCAGCAGCTGGGACAGGTTGAACACTGAAGCTTTCTTT. The chain recombines TRBV7-2 with TRBJ1-1; TRBD1 matches 8 bases. The CDR3 sequence is 14 residues long. J gave up 0 bases and V 4 bases, and 1 base lay outside the gene matches. Germline CDR1 and CDR2: SGHTA and FQGNSA.

This clone was seen only a few times. The gene calls are TRBV27 and TRBJ2-2; perhaps TRBD1 as D (6 bases). With 5 bases removed from V and 0 bases from J, the gap between germline ends came to 10 bases. The germline CDR1 and CDR2 sequences are MNHEY and SMNVEV (reference sequence). The CDR3 loop spans 15 amino acids. The CDR3 region has the DNA TGTGCCAGCAGTCCCGACAGGACGAACACCGGGGAGCTGTTTTTT. Protein: CASSPDRTNTGELFF.

The chain links TRBV5-1 to TRBJ1-4, with 8 bases lining up with TRBD1. CDR1 is SGHRS, CDR2 YFSETQ, per germline. CDR3 size: 14 residues. Trimming took 4 bases from V and 5 from J; bases not matched to a gene: 4. CDR3 in amino acids: CASSTGQVNEKLFF. CDR3 nucleotide sequence: TGCGCCAGCAGCACGGGACAGGTGAATGAAAAACTGTTTTTT.

This clone was seen only a few times. CDR3 protein: CASSLDRGRYEQYF. The DNA for the CDR3 is TGTGCCAGCAGTTTGGACAGGGGGCGGTACGAGCAGTACTTC. V is TRBV11-2 and J is TRBJ2-7, with TRBD1 identical over 11 bases. The CDR3 contains 14 residues. The V and J ends lost 6 bases and 4 bases, in that order; junction bases with no gene match: 5. Germline values: CDR1 SGHAT, CDR2 FQNNGV.

The chain recombines TRBV5-4 with TRBJ1-4, with 11 positions matching TRBD1. The germline gives CDR1 SGHNT, CDR2 YYREEE (reference sequence). The CDR3 totals 16 residues. After removal of 3 bases from V and 2 bases from J, the junction contained 3 bases not matched to a gene. The CDR3 coding sequence is TGTGCCAGCAGCTCGGACAGGGGGCAGACTAATGAAAAACTGTTTTTT. Its protein is CASSSDRGQTNEKLFF.

As for this clone: A junction boundary mismatches the germline segment, possibly from a read error. This chain connects TRBV27 to TRBJ2-5, with TRBD1 matching over 10 bases. The CDR3 has 15 residues. The V gene's germline CDR1 is MNHEY and CDR2 SMNVEV (reference sequence). The CDR3 sequence is CASSLGTGERETRYF. The CDR3 coding sequence is TGTGCCAGCAGTTTGGGGACAGGGGAACGAGAGACCCGGTACTTC.

The rearrangement links TRBV4-2 to TRBJ1-3; no firm D call. The ends were cut back, 4 bases at V and 0 bases at J, with 16 bases in the middle. This CDR3 contains 17 residues. Germline CDR1 and CDR2: LGHNA and YNFKEQ. The CDR3 spells CASSPGVLDGSGNTIYF. In DNA, the CDR3 is TGTGCCAGCAGCCCGGGAGTTCTGGACGGCTCTGGAAACACCATATATTTT.

This clone is a singleton in its sample. The chain is built from TRBV7-9 and TRBJ2-5; TRBD1 is a possible D gene (5 bases). This CDR3 region has 14 residues. Germline-derived CDR1 and CDR2 are SEHNR and FQNEAQ (reference sequence). Trimming took 0 bases from V and 2 from J, leaving 7 bases between them. In DNA, the CDR3 is TGTGCCAGCAGCTTAGCTTCAGGGCAAGAGACCCAGTACTTC. Its protein is CASSLASGQETQYF. The variable domain in full, with the rest retrieved from reference TRBV7-9 and TRBJ2-5, is DTGVSQNPRHKITKRGQNVTFRCDPISEHNRLYWYRQTLGQGPEFLTYFQNEAQLEKSRLLSDRFSAERPKGSFSTLEIQRTEQGDSAMYLCASSLASGQETQYFGPGTRLLVL.

The rearrangement links TRBV7-9 to TRBJ2-5; unclear D gene. The germline V gene encodes CDR1 SEHNR and CDR2 FQNEAQ (reference sequence). V was clipped by 1 base and J by 5 bases, with 8 bases between them. The CDR3 has 13 amino acids. CDR3 in amino acids: CASSLGSRETQYF. CDR3 DNA: TGTGCCAGCAGCTTAGGTAGTCGGGAGACCCAGTACTTC.

In this sample, this clone turned up once. The rearrangement links TRBV19 to TRBJ2-2; D not certain. From germline, CDR1 is LNHDA and CDR2 SQIVND (reference sequence). This CDR3 spans 15 amino acids. The germline V and J ends were trimmed by 6 bases and 3 bases, with 14 bases remaining between them. The CDR3 nucleotides read TGTGCCAGTAGCCCCTCCTGGGCATACACCGGGGAGCTGTTTTTT. It yields the protein CASSPSWAYTGELFF.

In its sample, this clone was seen a few times. The V gene is TRBV5-6, the J gene TRBJ2-2; 7 bases line up with TRBD1. With V trimmed by 4 bases and J by 6 bases, 9 bases remained unmatched. Germline values: CDR1 SGHDT, CDR2 YYEEEE. CDR3 length: 15 amino acids. CDR3 nucleotides: TGTGCCAGCAGCCCTATCTCGGACAGGTCCGGGGAGCTGTTTTTT. This gives the protein CASSPISDRSGELFF.

J is TRBJ2-7 and V is TRBV10-1; D is perhaps TRBD1 (6 bases). The CDR3 has 14 residues. Germline CDR1 and CDR2: WNHNN and SYGVQD (reference sequence). V dropped 4 bases and J dropped 5 bases, with 15 bases sitting between them. CDR3 coding DNA: TGCGCCAGCAGTGGCCGGGACACCTGGGACGAGCAGTACTTC. Its translation: CASSGRDTWDEQYF.

This clone has more than one count but fewer than ten. V and J are TRBV7-2 and TRBJ2-7; D is possibly TRBD2 (6 bases). V lost 5 bases to trimming and J lost 0 bases, with 14 bases between them. CDR1 is SGHTA and CDR2 is FQGNSA in the germline V gene. The CDR3 runs 15 residues. CDR3 protein: CASSQTRRGSYEQYF. The CDR3 region has the DNA TGTGCCAGCAGCCAAACCCGGAGGGGCTCCTACGAGCAGTACTTC.

The V call is TRBV7-2, the J call TRBJ1-4; 9 bases agree with TRBD1. In germline, CDR1 is SGHTA, CDR2 FQGNSA. With 2 bases clipped from V and 7 bases from J, the junction kept 5 bases outside the gene matches. The CDR3 has 15 residues. CDR3 residues: CASSLRQGGIEKLFF. CDR3 DNA sequence: TGTGCCAGCAGCTTAAGACAGGGGGGTATTGAAAAACTGTTTTTT.

The J gene is TRBJ2-1, the V gene TRBV6-4, with 10 bases matching TRBD2. V trimming: 0 bases; J trimming: 6 bases; junction bases outside the gene matches: 5. Germline CDR1 MRHNA, CDR2 SNTAGT. The CDR3 is made up of 16 amino acids. CDR3 in amino acids: CASSDSAGGASNEQFF. CDR3 nucleotide sequence: TGTGCCAGCAGTGACTCAGCGGGGGGGGCTAGCAATGAGCAGTTCTTC.

The genes are TRBV6-1 and TRBJ1-4; 7 bases match TRBD1. This CDR3 is 14 amino acids long. Germline CDR1 is MNHNS and CDR2 is SASEGT. J was trimmed by 8 bases and V by 4 bases; bases with no gene match: 7. CDR3 nucleotide sequence: TGTGCCAGCAGTGTAGGCCAGGGGGAAGAAAAACTGTTTTTT. It encodes CASSVGQGEEKLFF.

This chain connects TRBV4-1 to TRBJ2-6; possible D gene TRBD1, 6 bases. Germline CDR1 is MGHRA and CDR2 is YSYEKL. Trimming took 4 bases from V and 5 from J, leaving 12 bases between them. The length of the CDR3 is 15 residues. CDR3 loop: CASSRQVLRANVLTF. The CDR3 nucleotides read TGCGCCAGCAGCCGACAGGTCCTAAGGGCCAACGTCCTGACTTTC.

The genes are TRBV5-6 and TRBJ2-3; 15 nucleotides agree with TRBD2. The CDR3 has 18 amino acids. With 0 bases clipped from V and 2 bases from J, the junction kept 4 bases outside the gene matches. Germline V lookup: CDR1 SGHDT, CDR2 YYEEEE. The CDR3 DNA sequence: TGTGCCAGCAGCTTGGAGGGACTAGCGGGGGGACACACAGATACGCAGTATTTT. As protein: CASSLEGLAGGHTDTQYF.

The chain is built from TRBV18 and TRBJ1-2; D is possibly TRBD1 (6 bases). Germline V lookup: CDR1 KGHSH, CDR2 LQKENI. V was trimmed by 0 bases and J by 2 bases, leaving 13 bases between them. This CDR3 is 16 amino acids long. The CDR3 nucleotides are TGTGCCAGCTCACCACCTAGTTGGACAGAAAACTATGGCTACACCTTC. Its protein is CASSPPSWTENYGYTF.

The V call is TRBV7-9, the J call TRBJ2-2; D is possibly TRBD1 (6 bases). The V and J ends lost 2 bases and 3 bases respectively, with 13 bases between them. Germline CDR1 is SEHNR and CDR2 is FQNEAQ (reference sequence). The CDR3 has 16 residues. Written as DNA, the CDR3 is TGTGCCAGCAGCTTACGCCCTGCAGGGGACACCGGGGAGCTGTTTTTT. This sequence encodes CASSLRPAGDTGELFF.

This chain links TRBV7-3 with TRBJ2-1; 11 bases line up with TRBD2. Germline CDR1 SGHTA, CDR2 FQGTGA. V shed 2 bases and J 8 bases; nucleotides not matched to a gene: 5. The CDR3 extends over 15 amino acids. This CDR3 reads CASSLLAGGIDEQFF. The CDR3 nucleotides read TGTGCCAGCAGCTTACTAGCGGGGGGCATCGATGAGCAGTTCTTC.